What follows are 28 T cell receptor beta chains derived from one specimen sequenced in a study of a mutant IDH1 vaccine in newly diagnosed glioma. Time point denoted: week 47, end of study. A single vaccine dose contained 300 ug of mutant IDH1 20-mer peptide, and topical imiquimod was used with it. Sequencing used immunoSEQ multiplex PCR; TCRdb keeps in-frame clones, though not all of them. Of approximately 50,000 clones in the sample, 80% to 85% were seen once. Their antigens are not known. The sequenced sample was PBMCs, obtained from a glioma patient whose treatment included an IDH1 peptide vaccine. All receptors come from a woman in her 50s with glioma.

The rearrangement joins TRBV2 to TRBJ1-2; D remains ambiguous. The germline gives CDR1 SNHLY, CDR2 FYNNEI. The CDR3 spans 11 residues. With 4 bases removed from V and 6 bases from J, the gap between germline ends came to 6 bases. CDR3 DNA sequence: TGTGCCAGCAGTGTATTGGATGGCTACACCTTC. This gives the protein CASSVLDGYTF.

The chain employs TRBV6-5 and TRBJ1-5; D remains ambiguous. The CDR3 has 14 residues. The germline V and J ends were trimmed by 0 bases and 6 bases, with 9 bases remaining between them. CDR1 and CDR2 (germline): MNHEY, SVGAGI. Written as DNA, the CDR3 is TGTGCCAGCAGTTACTCGACCCACAGTCAGCCCCAGCATTTT. This sequence encodes CASSYSTHSQPQHF.

This rearrangement joins TRBV5-4 to TRBJ2-7; D tentatively fits TRBD1 or TRBD2 (5 bases each). Germline V gene lookup returns CDR1 SGHNT and CDR2 YYREEE (reference sequence). Trimming stripped 3 bases from V and 7 bases from J, with 11 bases between. CDR3 length equals 12 residues. The DNA of the CDR3 is TGTGCCAGCAGCTGGGACGGTAGAGAGCAGTACTTC. Translation: CASSWDGREQYF.

This clone has more than one count but fewer than ten. V is TRBV6-5 and J is TRBJ1-1; no definite D call. Trimming removed 3 bases at V and 5 bases at J, with 10 bases between. Per the germline V gene, CDR1 is MNHEY and CDR2 is SVGAGI. This CDR3 is built from 13 residues. CDR3 in amino acids: CASSYRVETEAFF. DNA of the CDR3: TGTGCCAGCAGTTATAGGGTGGAAACTGAAGCTTTCTTT.

This chain connects TRBV2 to TRBJ1-2; perhaps TRBD1 as D (6 bases). Germline-derived CDR1 and CDR2 are SNHLY and FYNNEI. The CDR3 has 15 amino acids. Trimming removed 0 bases at V and 6 bases at J, with 14 bases between. The CDR3 protein is CASSEAGEGGDGYTF. The CDR3 nucleotides read TGTGCCAGCAGTGAAGCGGGTGAGGGGGGAGATGGCTACACCTTC. Based on the CDR3 plus reference TRBV2 and TRBJ1-2, the full variable domain is EPEVTQTPSHQVTQMGQEVILRCVPISNHLYFYWYRQILGQKVEFLVSFYNNEISEKSEIFDDQFSVERPDGSNFTLKIRSTKLEDSAMYFCASSEAGEGGDGYTFGSGTRLTVV.

CDR3 DNA: TGTGCCAGCAGTCCGGACAGCAATGAGCAGTTCTTC. Translation: CASSPDSNEQFF. This chain links TRBV2 with TRBJ2-1; the D gene is possibly TRBD1 (6 bases). The V end lost 5 bases, the J end lost 6 bases, and 8 bases lay between the germline ends. CDR1 SNHLY and CDR2 FYNNEI come from the germline V gene. The CDR3 spans 12 residues.

V is TRBV1 and J is TRBJ2-3; the D call in the table, TRBD2, was not verified against the DNA. TRBV1 is shown as a pseudogene. There are 21 residues in the CDR3. The CDR3 loop is CTSSQDLDLAGFSFSTDTQYF. The CDR3 DNA follows: TGCACCAGCAGCCAAGATTTGGATCTAGCGGGGTTCTCCTTTAGCACAGATACGCAGTATTTT.

This clone was picked up one time. The rearrangement joins TRBV6-1 to TRBJ2-7; D call uncertain. There are 11 residues in the CDR3. Trimming removed 4 bases at V and 12 bases at J, with 13 bases between. The germline V gene encodes CDR1 MNHNS and CDR2 SASEGT. In nucleotides, the CDR3 is TGTGCCAGCAGTGGTCTCAGCGTCGCGTACTTC. Translation gives CASSGLSVAYF.

V usage is TRBV7-6 and J usage is TRBJ2-3; 8 positions agree with TRBD2. The CDR3 has 15 amino acids. Germline V gene sequence: CDR1 SGHVS, CDR2 FNYEAQ. V lost 1 base to trimming and J lost 1 base; unmatched junction nucleotides: 1. The CDR3 here is CASSLGRGGTDTQYF. The CDR3 coding sequence is TGTGCCAGCAGCTTAGGGCGGGGGGGCACAGATACGCAGTATTTT.

The V gene is TRBV5-1, the J gene TRBJ1-6; D unclear. Trimming left V 4 bases short and J 0 bases short, with 11 bases between. The CDR3 totals 16 residues. CDR1 and CDR2 from the germline V gene are SGHRS and YFSETQ. DNA for the CDR3: TGCGCCAGCAGCACCGTGCCACTCTCCTATAATTCACCCCTCCACTTT. It codes for CASSTVPLSYNSPLHF.

V is TRBV4-3 and J is TRBJ1-2; 7 nucleotides match TRBD1. Germline-derived CDR1 and CDR2 are LGHNA and YSLEER. Trimming took 3 bases from V and 5 from J; bases not matched to a gene: 18. This CDR3 comprises 18 residues. CDR3 sequence: CASSHRGGGVLKGYGYTF. The CDR3, as DNA: TGCGCCAGCAGCCACAGGGGGGGAGGGGTCCTAAAAGGGTATGGCTACACCTTC.

V and J are TRBV19 and TRBJ1-1; D is unresolved. The V and J ends lost 7 bases and 0 bases respectively, with 9 bases between them. The CDR3 extends over 13 amino acids. CDR1 and CDR2 (germline): LNHDA, SQIVND (reference sequence). CDR3 sequence reads: CASTYEMNTEAFF. CDR3 DNA sequence: TGTGCCAGTACTTATGAGATGAACACTGAAGCTTTCTTT.

This clone has only one observation. The chain links TRBV6-5 to TRBJ2-7, with 7 positions matching TRBD1. Germline V CDR1 and CDR2: MNHEY, SVGAGI. This CDR3 contains 14 residues. Trimming removed 6 bases from V and 0 bases from J; junction bases left unmatched: 5. CDR3 bases: TGTGCCAGCAGACTGACAGGGACCTCCTACGAGCAGTACTTC. Protein sequence: CASRLTGTSYEQYF.

This rearrangement joins TRBV6-5 to TRBJ1-3; no firm D call. The CDR3 has 15 amino acids. In germline, CDR1 is MNHEY, CDR2 SVGAGI. V was clipped by 2 bases and J by 0 bases, with 8 bases between them. CDR3 region: CASSYTRTSGNTIYF. CDR3 DNA: TGTGCCAGCAGTTACACCCGGACCTCTGGAAACACCATATATTTT.

The genes are TRBV5-4 and TRBJ1-4; no reliable D call. V was shortened by 3 bases and J by 0 bases, with 9 bases between the two germline ends. The length of the CDR3 is 15 residues. Germline CDR1 reads SGHNT; CDR2 reads YYREEE (reference sequence). The CDR3 region has the DNA TGTGCCAGCAGCTCCCGGCGAGCAACTAATGAAAAACTGTTTTTT. It is translated as CASSSRRATNEKLFF.

The chain recombines TRBV7-9 with TRBJ1-4; D gene unclear. The V end lost 0 bases, the J end lost 7 bases, and 6 bases lay between the germline ends. This CDR3 contains 13 residues. Germline V gives CDR1 SEHNR, CDR2 FQNEAQ (reference sequence). The CDR3 here is CASSLAALEKLFF. CDR3 coding DNA: TGTGCCAGCAGCTTAGCTGCACTTGAAAAACTGTTTTTT.

The rearrangement uses TRBV27 and TRBJ1-1; D remains ambiguous. Trimming cost V 6 bases and J 4 bases, with 9 bases left between them. CDR1 MNHEY and CDR2 SMNVEV come from the germline V gene (reference sequence). CDR3 size: 12 residues. The CDR3 bases are TGTGCCAGCAGCCGGGCGGGCACTGAAGCTTTCTTT. It yields the protein CASSRAGTEAFF.

The V gene is TRBV5-6, the J gene TRBJ1-6, with TRBD1 identical over 8 bases. The CDR3 sequence is 18 residues long. Germline-derived CDR1 and CDR2 are SGHDT and YYEEEE. Germline trimming cut 5 bases from V and 7 bases from J; bases unmatched to any gene: 17. CDR3 amino acids: CASSRGVSWTGPNSPLHF. The CDR3 coding sequence is TGTGCCAGCAGTCGGGGGGTGAGCTGGACAGGGCCCAATTCACCCCTCCACTTT.

This clone was seen a few times. V and J are TRBV2 and TRBJ1-1; D unclear. CDR3 length: 12 amino acids. CDR1 is SNHLY and CDR2 is FYNNEI in the germline V gene. V was pared by 0 bases and J by 8 bases, with 7 bases between. CDR3 in DNA: TGTGCCAGCAGTGAAGCGCGGGAGGAAGCTTTCTTT. Encoded protein: CASSEAREEAFF. Using reference TRBV2 and TRBJ1-1 for the parts outside the CDR3, the full variable domain is EPEVTQTPSHQVTQMGQEVILRCVPISNHLYFYWYRQILGQKVEFLVSFYNNEISEKSEIFDDQFSVERPDGSNFTLKIRSTKLEDSAMYFCASSEAREEAFFGQGTRLTVV.

The chain joins TRBV13 to TRBJ1-2; D possibly corresponds to TRBD1 (6 bases). The CDR3 has 13 residues. The germline V gene has CDR1 PRHDT and CDR2 FYEKMQ (reference sequence). Trimming took 5 bases from V and 6 from J, leaving 13 bases between them. The CDR3 DNA sequence: TGTGCCAGCAGCCCGACAGGTGTGGATGGCTACACCTTC. It is translated as CASSPTGVDGYTF.

This chain links TRBV4-2 with TRBJ1-4; D is ambiguous. In germline, CDR1 is LGHNA, CDR2 YNFKEQ. V gave up 0 bases and J gave up 7 bases, with 18 bases separating them. The length of the CDR3 is 17 residues. CDR3 residues: CASSQDSLGREGEKLFF. CDR3 bases: TGTGCCAGCAGCCAAGATTCTTTGGGAAGGGAGGGTGAAAAACTGTTTTTT.

The chain combines TRBV5-1 with TRBJ2-7, with D tentatively TRBD1 or TRBD2 (6 bases each). The germline V and J ends were trimmed by 1 base and 2 bases, with 10 bases remaining between them. CDR3 length: 14 amino acids. Looked up from germline, CDR1 is SGHRS and CDR2 is YFSETQ. In nucleotides, the CDR3 is TGCGCCAGCAGCTTGCTTCGGGGGCCCTACGAGCAGTACTTC. Residues: CASSLLRGPYEQYF.

This clone has more than one count but fewer than ten. This sequence joins TRBV18 and TRBJ1-1; the D is unclear. CDR1 KGHSH and CDR2 LQKENI come from the germline V gene. Trimming took 3 bases from V and 5 from J, leaving 13 bases between them. The CDR3 consists of 14 residues. The CDR3 spells CASSPAGVGTEAFF. The CDR3 DNA reads TGTGCCAGCTCACCCGCTGGAGTGGGGACTGAAGCTTTCTTT.

The chain recombines TRBV6-5 with TRBJ2-7; D perhaps matches TRBD2 (6 bases). The CDR3 covers 16 residues. Germline assignment: CDR1 MNHEY and CDR2 SVGAGI. Trimming took off 0 bases at V and 0 bases at J, with 12 bases between the two ends. In nucleotides, the CDR3 is TGTGCCAGCAGTTACTCCGGGACTTATATCTCCTACGAGCAGTACTTC. It yields the protein CASSYSGTYISYEQYF.

The chain links TRBV6-5 to TRBJ1-5; D is uncertain. CDR1 is MNHEY, CDR2 SVGAGI, per germline. There are 16 residues in the CDR3. The V and J ends lost 0 bases and 4 bases respectively, with 13 bases between them. The CDR3 reads CASSYSSTSRNQPQHF. Written as DNA, the CDR3 is TGTGCCAGCAGTTACTCGTCGACCAGCCGGAATCAGCCCCAGCATTTT.

The chain joins TRBV29-1 to TRBJ2-2, with TRBD2 identical over 16 bases. This CDR3 comprises 19 residues. With V trimmed by 1 base and J by 4 bases, 9 bases remained unmatched. Germline V gene data show CDR1 as SQVTM and CDR2 as ANQGSEA. The CDR3 region has the DNA TGCAGCGTTGAAGGAGGGACTAGCGGGGGGGACTGGAGCACCGGGGAGCTGTTTTTT. Encoded protein: CSVEGGTSGGDWSTGELFF.

The V call is TRBV18, the J call TRBJ1-1, with D maybe TRBD1 (5 bases). V was cut by 4 bases and J by 4 bases, with 13 bases left in between. Germline loops: CDR1 KGHSH, CDR2 LQKENI. CDR3 length: 14 residues. The DNA of the CDR3 is TGTGCCAGCTCACTCGGGACGGCGGGCACTGAAGCTTTCTTT. Translation gives CASSLGTAGTEAFF.

The J gene is TRBJ2-7, the V gene TRBV27; 8 bases are a match to TRBD1. The germline V gene encodes CDR1 MNHEY and CDR2 SMNVEV (reference sequence). V shed 3 bases, J shed 1 base, and the junction held 5 bases outside the gene matches. The CDR3 has 15 amino acids. CDR3 protein: CASSFGQGPSYEQYF. In nucleotides, the CDR3 is TGTGCCAGCAGTTTTGGACAGGGTCCTTCCTACGAGCAGTACTTC.